Following are 27 T cell receptor beta chains from one sample sequenced in a study of CD8 T cells in Susac syndrome. An amount of RNA that ranged from about 0.45 to 1 ug was reverse transcribed with random hexamers. TCRdb independently ran MiXCR on the immunoSEQ multiplex PCR reads; one entry per CDR3 protein. This sample yields fewer than 200,000 distinct CDR3 sequences, of which about 91% are seen a single time; around 0.079% belongs to the top ten. What was sequenced was CD4+ T cells from PBMCs. These receptors were collected from a human donor with Susac syndrome.

V is TRBV6-2 or TRBV6-3 and J is TRBJ2-1, with 7 bases matching TRBD1. The CDR3 sequence is 13 residues long. Germline loops: CDR1 MNHEY, CDR2 SVGEGT. J lost 9 bases, V lost 5 bases, and 7 bases had no gene match. CDR3 amino acids: CASSRQGLSEQFF. The DNA for the CDR3 is TGTGCCAGCAGTAGACAGGGATTGAGTGAGCAGTTCTTC.

The genes are TRBV9 and TRBJ1-1; D is uncertain. The germline CDR1 and CDR2 sequences are SGDLS and YYNGEE. V was pared by 0 bases and J by 8 bases, with 17 bases between. The CDR3 runs to 15 residues. The CDR3 here is CASSVDGSGGYEAFF. CDR3 DNA: TGTGCCAGCAGCGTAGACGGTTCCGGAGGATACGAAGCTTTCTTT.

This clonotype appeared a single time. The chain joins TRBV12-3 or TRBV12-4 to TRBJ2-1; no reliable D call. V was cut by 3 bases and J by 6 bases, with 12 bases left in between. CDR3 size: 14 residues. CDR3: CASSFTDSPNEQFF. The CDR3 region has the DNA TGTGCCAGCAGTTTTACGGATTCCCCCAATGAGCAGTTCTTC.

The CDR3 DNA sequence: TGTGCCAGCAGCCTCAGACTAGCGAGGAATGAGCAGTTCTTC. It translates to CASSLRLARNEQFF. The chain combines TRBV4-2 with TRBJ2-1; 8 nucleotides line up with TRBD2. Germline V gene sequence: CDR1 LGHNA, CDR2 YNFKEQ. V lost 4 bases, J lost 7 bases, and 6 bases stayed unmatched. CDR3 length: 14 residues.

The chain recombines TRBV12-3 or TRBV12-4 with TRBJ2-5; D is undetermined. The V end lost 7 bases, the J end lost 2 bases, and 14 bases lay between the germline ends. This CDR3 contains 14 residues. CDR3 protein: CASISVGSQETQYF. In nucleotides, the CDR3 is TGTGCCAGCATCTCGGTAGGATCACAAGAGACCCAGTACTTC.

This chain connects TRBV7-3 to TRBJ2-7; maybe TRBD2 (6 bases). In germline, CDR1 is SGHTA, CDR2 FQGTGA. The CDR3 sequence is 12 residues long. Trimming removed 10 bases at V and 10 bases at J, with 20 bases between. CDR3 nucleotide sequence: TGTGCCACCCTCAGAGTTCGGAGGGCACAGTACTTC. It codes for CATLRVRRAQYF.

This chain connects TRBV5-6 to TRBJ2-5; 7 bases agree with TRBD1. The CDR3 spans 15 residues. Per germline, CDR1 SGHDT and CDR2 YYEEEE. Losses at the gene ends were 3 bases for V and 5 bases for J; bases not matched to a gene: 10. The CDR3 DNA reads TGTGCCAGCAGCTCCTCGGGACAGACGTGGGAGACCCAGTACTTC. Its translation is CASSSSGQTWETQYF.

V and J are TRBV5-4 and TRBJ2-7, with D perhaps assigned TRBD1 or TRBD2 (5 bases each). Trimming pared 4 bases from V and 5 bases from J, leaving 22 bases between. Germline CDR1 is SGHNT and CDR2 is YYREEE (reference sequence). The CDR3 covers 16 residues. The CDR3 DNA sequence: TGTGCCAGCAGCCCCTCATCGGGGCAGGGTAACCACGAGCAGTACTTC. Translated: CASSPSSGQGNHEQYF.

The chain has TRBV4-1 and TRBJ2-1; D gene ambiguous. Trimming left V 1 base short and J 2 bases short, with 15 bases between. Germline V gene sequence: CDR1 MGHRA, CDR2 YSYEKL. CDR3 length: 17 residues. CDR3 DNA sequence: TGCGCCAGCAGCCAAGGATGGGCAGCGAAACCCTACAATGAGCAGTTCTTC. Amino acid sequence: CASSQGWAAKPYNEQFF.

The V gene is TRBV6-5, the J gene TRBJ2-7; D not resolved. Germline V CDR1 and CDR2: MNHEY, SVGAGI. The V end was cut by 7 bases, the J end by 5 bases, with 9 bases between. The length of the CDR3 is 11 residues. The CDR3 region has the DNA TGTGCCAGCATCAAACTCAACGAGCAGTACTTC. This translates into CASIKLNEQYF.

This chain joins TRBV7-2 and TRBJ1-2, with D uncertain. The V gene lost 1 base and the J gene lost 8 bases, with 8 bases spanning the gap. This CDR3 is built from 12 residues. CDR1 SGHTA and CDR2 FQGNSA come from the germline V gene. CDR3 in amino acids: CASSLDGWGYTF. The CDR3 DNA is TGTGCCAGCAGCTTAGATGGTTGGGGCTACACCTTC.

The chain has TRBV6-5 and TRBJ2-7, with D uncertain. V lost 8 bases and J lost 0, with 14 bases in between. CDR1 and CDR2 from the germline V gene are MNHEY and SVGAGI. The CDR3 loop spans 14 amino acids. CDR3 residues: CASHRSSFSYEQYF. The CDR3 DNA is TGTGCCAGCCACCGGTCATCTTTCTCCTACGAGCAGTACTTC.

The genes are TRBV20-1 and TRBJ2-7; a possible D gene is TRBD2 (6 bases). This CDR3 is built from 14 residues. Trimming removed 1 base at V and 7 bases at J, with 17 bases between. Germline V gene data show CDR1 as DFQATT and CDR2 as SNEGSKA (reference sequence). The CDR3 coding sequence is TGCAGTGCTAGAGGCGCGGGAAATTCCGGGGAGCAGTACTTC. Protein product: CSARGAGNSGEQYF.

As DNA, the CDR3 is TGTGCCTGGAGTCAGGCATCCTATGGCTACACCTTC. Its protein is CAWSQASYGYTF. The chain couples TRBV30 to TRBJ1-2; D not resolved. V lost 2 bases and J lost 4, with 8 bases in between. The CDR3 loop spans 12 amino acids. Looked up from germline, CDR1 is GTSNPN and CDR2 is SVGIG (reference sequence).

The V and J genes are TRBV27 and TRBJ2-3; D unclear. This CDR3 is 15 amino acids long. V was shortened by 7 bases and J by 0 bases, with 14 bases between the two germline ends. From germline, CDR1 is MNHEY and CDR2 SMNVEV (reference sequence). CDR3 sequence reads: CASISSVLSTDTQYF. The CDR3 bases are TGTGCCAGCATCTCCAGTGTTCTTAGCACAGATACGCAGTATTTT.

V usage is TRBV7-9 and J usage is TRBJ2-7; unclear D gene. V gave up 0 bases and J gave up 3 bases, with 12 bases separating them. The CDR3 covers 15 residues. Germline V gene lookup returns CDR1 SEHNR and CDR2 FQNEAQ (reference sequence). The CDR3 DNA follows: TGTGCCAGCAGCTTAGCGTGGGGAATCGGCTACGAGCAGTACTTC. It encodes CASSLAWGIGYEQYF.

This clonotype was seen only a few times. The gene calls are TRBV29-1 and TRBJ2-7; D is undetermined. V lost 1 base and J lost 3, with 7 bases in between. CDR3 length equals 12 residues. The germline CDR1 and CDR2 sequences are SQVTM and ANQGSEA. The CDR3 DNA sequence: TGCAGCGTTGAAGGACCGAACTACGAGCAGTACTTC. It specifies CSVEGPNYEQYF.

V gene TRBV5-1 combines with J gene TRBJ2-2; no reliable D call. Per germline, CDR1 SGHRS and CDR2 YFSETQ. V was cut by 4 bases and J by 0 bases, with 13 bases left in between. This CDR3 spans 16 amino acids. The CDR3 loop is CASSPGVRANTGELFF. DNA for the CDR3: TGCGCCAGCAGCCCTGGGGTTAGGGCGAACACCGGGGAGCTGTTTTTT.

The gene calls are TRBV6-1 and TRBJ2-3; weak D call: TRBD1 (5 bases). The length of the CDR3 is 18 residues. Germline CDR1 is MNHNS and CDR2 is SASEGT. Trimming pared 6 bases from V and 2 bases from J, leaving 24 bases between. CDR3 protein: CASSHPRAQVVITDTQYF. The CDR3, as DNA: TGTGCCAGCAGCCATCCTCGGGCACAGGTGGTTATCACAGATACGCAGTATTTT.

The V and J genes are TRBV10-3 and TRBJ1-1; no clear D gene. V lost 2 bases, J lost 4 bases, and 11 bases lay in between. The germline V gene encodes CDR1 ENHRY and CDR2 SYGVKD. The CDR3 contains 14 residues. The CDR3 sequence is CAISEMEGSTEAFF. CDR3 DNA sequence: TGTGCCATCAGTGAGATGGAGGGAAGCACTGAAGCTTTCTTT.

The chain recombines TRBV7-3 with TRBJ2-7, with TRBD2 matching 7 bases. The CDR3 totals 14 residues. The germline V gene has CDR1 SGHTA and CDR2 FQGTGA. V lost 3 bases and J lost 5; bases outside the gene matches: 7. The CDR3 region has the DNA TGTGCCAGCAGCTTGGGGAGGGATTTCGACGAGCAGTACTTC. Encoded protein: CASSLGRDFDEQYF.

The chain joins TRBV5-1 to TRBJ2-7; TRBD1 is a possible D gene (5 bases). Germline loops: CDR1 SGHRS, CDR2 YFSETQ. V lost 0 bases, J lost 3 bases, and 10 bases lay in between. This CDR3 comprises 14 residues. The CDR3 DNA sequence: TGCGCCAGCAGCTTGGAGGGCAGGGTCTACGAGCAGTACTTC. It is translated as CASSLEGRVYEQYF.

The chain is built from TRBV5-1 and TRBJ2-7, with TRBD1 matching over 12 bases. The CDR3 has 15 residues. V trimming: 3 bases; J trimming: 7 bases; junction bases outside the gene matches: 8. Germline lookup yields CDR1 SGHRS and CDR2 YFSETQ. CDR3 in amino acids: CASSSGTGGAREQYF. The CDR3 region has the DNA TGCGCCAGCAGCTCAGGGACAGGGGGCGCGAGGGAGCAGTACTTC.

The V gene is TRBV28, the J gene TRBJ2-5, with D perhaps being TRBD1 or TRBD2 (5 bases each). Per the germline V gene, CDR1 is MDHEN and CDR2 is SYDVKM. The CDR3 contains 15 residues. Trimming took 1 base from V and 7 from J, leaving 16 bases between them. The CDR3 sequence is CASSLLGTVIGTQYF. CDR3 nucleotide sequence: TGTGCCAGCAGTTTATTAGGGACCGTTATCGGGACCCAGTACTTC.

The chain links TRBV3-1 to TRBJ1-6; the D is unclear. CDR1 and CDR2 from the germline V gene are LGHDT and YNNKEL (reference sequence). V dropped 2 bases and J dropped 8 bases, with 7 bases sitting between them. The CDR3 runs 13 residues. The CDR3 DNA reads TGTGCCAGCAGCCAATCCGAGGATTCACCCCTCCACTTT. Its translation is CASSQSEDSPLHF.

This clonotype was observed a single time. The chain carries TRBV12-3 or TRBV12-4 and TRBJ2-1; D is undetermined. CDR3 length: 14 residues. V was clipped by 10 bases and J by 4 bases, with 17 bases between them. CDR3 bases: TGTGCCACCGGACCCGGCGCTCCATACAATGAGCAGTTCTTC. It yields the protein CATGPGAPYNEQFF.

V gene TRBV11-2 combines with J gene TRBJ2-1; 7 bases match TRBD1. The germline gives CDR1 SGHAT, CDR2 FQNNGV. This CDR3 has 16 amino acids. Germline trimming cut 1 base from V and 3 bases from J; bases unmatched to any gene: 6. The CDR3 bases are TGTGCCAGCAGCTTAGGAGGGGGCCATAGCTACAATGAGCAGTTCTTC. This sequence encodes CASSLGGGHSYNEQFF.